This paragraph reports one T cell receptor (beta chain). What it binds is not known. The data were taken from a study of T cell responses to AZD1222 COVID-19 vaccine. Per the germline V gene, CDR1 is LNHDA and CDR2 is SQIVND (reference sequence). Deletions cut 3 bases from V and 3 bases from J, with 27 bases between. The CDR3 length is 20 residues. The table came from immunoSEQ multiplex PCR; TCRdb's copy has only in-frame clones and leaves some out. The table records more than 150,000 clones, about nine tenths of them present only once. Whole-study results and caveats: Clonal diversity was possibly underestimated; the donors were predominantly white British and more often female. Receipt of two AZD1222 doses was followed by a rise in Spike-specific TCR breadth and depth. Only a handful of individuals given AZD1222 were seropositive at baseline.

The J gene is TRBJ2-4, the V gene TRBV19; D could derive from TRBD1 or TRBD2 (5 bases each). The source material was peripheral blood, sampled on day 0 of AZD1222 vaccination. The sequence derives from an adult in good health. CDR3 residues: CASSILIRKADKRGKNIQYF. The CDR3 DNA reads TGTGCCAGTAGTATTCTTATACGGAAGGCCGATAAGAGGGGCAAAAACATTCAGTACTTC.